Below, 19 T cell receptor beta chains from the same sample are listed, as sequenced in a study of CD8 T cells in ankylosing spondylitis. Using its own MiXCR run on the 5' RACE reads, TCRdb lists one record per CDR3 protein. The sample holds about 500,000 distinct CDR3 sequences, 5.3% seen once. Their target antigens are unknown. General study points: Ankylosing spondylitis blood appeared to be characterized by a TCR beta motif of under ten highly homologous variants.

Sequenced: blood, either unsorted or a sorted T cell fraction (not recorded which). The source is a male donor with ankylosing spondylitis.

This clonotype occurred a few times. The chain links TRBV2 to TRBJ2-3; D not resolved. Deletions cut 6 bases from V and 0 bases from J, with 4 bases between. The germline CDR1 and CDR2 sequences are SNHLY and FYNNEI. This CDR3 region has 12 residues. CDR3 bases: TGTGCCAGCAGGAGAAGCACAGATACGCAGTATTTT. Protein sequence: CASRRSTDTQYF.

This clonotype was counted ten times or more. V is TRBV7-3 and J is TRBJ1-1; no reliable D call. The CDR3 runs 14 residues. The ends were cut back, 5 bases at V and 4 bases at J, with 14 bases in the middle. Germline V lookup: CDR1 SGHTA, CDR2 FQGTGA. CDR3 protein: CASSPGGLPTEAFF. CDR3 DNA: TGTGCCAGCAGCCCCGGAGGTCTTCCCACTGAAGCTTTCTTT.

This clonotype was detected many times. The V gene is TRBV27, the J gene TRBJ2-1, with D unclear. V lost 2 bases to trimming and J lost 2 bases, with 13 bases between them. The CDR3 totals 16 residues. The V gene's germline CDR1 is MNHEY and CDR2 SMNVEV (reference sequence). CDR3 residues: CASSLASVGPYNEQFF. The CDR3 DNA follows: TGTGCCAGCAGTTTAGCCTCAGTGGGCCCCTACAATGAGCAGTTCTTC.

In this sample, this clonotype turned up a few times. V is TRBV19 and J is TRBJ2-7; D perhaps matches TRBD1 (6 bases). The ends were cut back, 6 bases at V and 5 bases at J, with 20 bases in the middle. Germline lookup yields CDR1 LNHDA and CDR2 SQIVND (reference sequence). The CDR3 is 15 residues long. This chain's CDR3 is CASRPTGWPRHEQYF. CDR3 in DNA: TGTGCCAGTAGACCTACAGGGTGGCCGCGTCACGAGCAGTACTTC.

Ten or more counts support this clonotype. The chain uses TRBV28 and TRBJ2-3; 7 nucleotides agree with TRBD1. CDR1 and CDR2 (germline): MDHEN, SYDVKM. The junction had 2 bases not matched to a gene; V was cut back by 1 base and J by 4 bases. The CDR3 has 14 residues. The CDR3 is CASSLSGTADTQYF. For the CDR3, the DNA is TGTGCCAGCAGTTTATCTGGGACAGCAGATACGCAGTATTTT. Together with reference TRBV28 and TRBJ2-3, the CDR3 gives the full variable domain: DVKVTQSSRYLVKRTGEKVFLECVQDMDHENMFWYRQDPGLGLRLIYFSYDVKMKEKGDIPEGYSVSREKKERFSLILESASTNQTSMYLCASSLSGTADTQYFGPGTRLTVL.

J is TRBJ1-4 and V is TRBV6-5; TRBD1 is a possible D gene (5 bases). Trimming stripped 6 bases from V and 5 bases from J, with 16 bases between. The CDR3 has 15 amino acids. Looked up from germline, CDR1 is MNHEY and CDR2 is SVGAGI. Here the CDR3 reads CASSHRQSKNEKLFF. The CDR3 coding sequence is TGTGCCAGCAGCCACCGACAGTCCAAAAATGAAAAACTGTTTTTT.

This clonotype was observed many times. This sequence joins TRBV7-2 and TRBJ2-3; D is perhaps TRBD2 (5 bases). Trimming left V 2 bases short and J 4 bases short, with 16 bases between. This CDR3 is 16 amino acids long. Germline CDR1 and CDR2: SGHTA and FQGNSA. The CDR3 nucleotides are TGTGCCAGCAGCTTAAGGGCGGTCGGGATCCCAGATACGCAGTATTTT. Its translation: CASSLRAVGIPDTQYF.

This clonotype was observed at least ten times. V gene TRBV5-1 combines with J gene TRBJ1-5; 8 positions match TRBD1. CDR3 length: 15 residues. Germline V gene data show CDR1 as SGHRS and CDR2 as YFSETQ. Trimming took 4 bases from V and 6 from J; bases not matched to a gene: 9. The CDR3 sequence is CASSQTRQGSQPQHF. The CDR3 bases are TGCGCCAGCAGCCAGACTCGACAGGGGAGTCAGCCCCAGCATTTT.

This clonotype was seen ten or more times. The chain carries TRBV9 and TRBJ2-7; 7 bases line up with TRBD1. V lost 4 bases, J lost 5 bases, and 9 bases stayed unmatched. This CDR3 comprises 14 residues. The germline V gene encodes CDR1 SGDLS and CDR2 YYNGEE. Written as DNA, the CDR3 is TGTGCCAGCAGCAAACAGGGGCATGGGGACGAGCAGTACTTC. It encodes CASSKQGHGDEQYF. The variable domain in full, with the rest retrieved from reference TRBV9 and TRBJ2-7, is DSGVTQTPKHLITATGQRVTLRCSPRSGDLSVYWYQQSLDQGLQFLIQYYNGEERAKGNILERFSAQQFPDLHSELNLSSLELGDSALYFCASSKQGHGDEQYFGPGTRLTVT.

This clonotype was counted many times. V is TRBV4-3 and J is TRBJ2-4; D is possibly TRBD1 or TRBD2 (6 bases each). V lost 0 bases and J 9 bases, leaving 12 bases between the germline ends. There are 14 residues in the CDR3. Germline-derived CDR1 and CDR2 are LGHNA and YSLEER. The CDR3 sequence is CASSQEAGEVIQYF. The DNA of the CDR3 is TGCGCCAGCAGCCAAGAGGCAGGGGAGGTCATTCAGTACTTC.

This clonotype has a count of ten or more. The chain joins TRBV5-1 to TRBJ2-5; D possibly corresponds to TRBD1 (6 bases). Germline values: CDR1 SGHRS, CDR2 YFSETQ. Trimming removed 7 bases at V and 1 base at J, with 11 bases between. The CDR3 sequence is 13 residues long. In nucleotides, the CDR3 is TGCGCCAGCGAGGGGGACACCCAAGAGACCCAGTACTTC. Translated: CASEGDTQETQYF.

The chain combines TRBV3-1 with TRBJ2-5; 11 bases agree with TRBD2. Losses at the gene ends were 4 bases for V and 5 bases for J; bases not matched to a gene: 15. Looked up from germline, CDR1 is LGHDT and CDR2 is YNNKEL (reference sequence). This CDR3 contains 18 residues. The CDR3 loop reads CASSLLAGGQEPRETQYF. The DNA for the CDR3 is TGTGCCAGCAGCCTGCTAGCGGGGGGACAGGAACCTCGGGAGACCCAGTACTTC.

The V and J genes are TRBV28 and TRBJ2-1; D is ambiguous. V was clipped by 4 bases and J by 4 bases, with 17 bases between them. The V gene's germline CDR1 is MDHEN and CDR2 SYDVKM. This CDR3 spans 16 amino acids. CDR3 DNA sequence: TGTGCCAGCAGTTCCCGGAAGGGCCCTGATTACAATGAGCAGTTCTTC. Translation: CASSSRKGPDYNEQFF.

The chain links TRBV6-5 to TRBJ1-1; D not resolved. Trimming took 2 bases from V and 3 from J, leaving 7 bases between them. Germline assignment: CDR1 MNHEY and CDR2 SVGAGI. The CDR3 spans 13 residues. CDR3 protein: CASSYVVDTEAFF. The CDR3 DNA reads TGTGCCAGCAGTTACGTGGTGGACACTGAAGCTTTCTTT.

This clonotype showed up many times. Given a much more abundant clone one base away, this may be a read error. The chain employs TRBV7-2 and TRBJ1-2; unclear D gene. Germline CDR1 reads SGHTA; CDR2 reads FQGNSA. The CDR3 contains 13 residues. V lost 4 bases and J 4 bases, leaving 10 bases between the germline ends. CDR3 nucleotide sequence: TGTGCCAGCAGCTCCGGACGGGGCTATGGCTACACCTTC. It specifies CASSSGRGYGYTF. Filled out from reference TRBV7-2 and TRBJ1-2, the complete variable domain reads GAGVSQSPSNKVTEKGKDVELRCDPISGHTALYWYRQSLGQGLEFLIYFQGNSAPDKSGLPSDRFSAERTGGSVSTLTIQRTQQEDSAVYLCASSSGRGYGYTFGSGTRLTVV.

This clonotype showed up many times. CDR3 DNA: TGTGCCAGCAGTTACTCCCCAGTCTCAGCCCCCTATGGCTACACCTTC. As protein: CASSYSPVSAPYGYTF. The chain is built from TRBV6-5 and TRBJ1-2; D unresolved. The V gene's germline CDR1 is MNHEY and CDR2 SVGAGI. The CDR3 has 16 residues. V dropped 0 bases and J dropped 4 bases, with 15 bases sitting between them.

This clonotype was counted many times. V usage is TRBV4-3 and J usage is TRBJ2-7, with TRBD2 matching 7 bases. The V and J ends lost 1 base and 0 bases, in that order; junction bases with no gene match: 3. The germline gives CDR1 LGHNA, CDR2 YSLEER. The CDR3 is made up of 15 amino acids. CDR3 nucleotide sequence: TGCGCCAGCAGCCAAGGAGCGGGGAGCTCCTACGAGCAGTACTTC. Amino acid sequence: CASSQGAGSSYEQYF.

This clonotype was detected ten times or more. This chain links TRBV7-2 with TRBJ1-1; the D is unclear. V gave up 3 bases and J gave up 4 bases, with 9 bases separating them. Germline loops: CDR1 SGHTA, CDR2 FQGNSA. This CDR3 has 13 amino acids. CDR3: CASSFNSITEAFF. The CDR3 bases are TGTGCCAGCAGCTTTAACTCCATCACTGAAGCTTTCTTT.

Many counts were recorded for this clonotype. The rearrangement joins TRBV5-1 to TRBJ2-5; 10 bases fit TRBD2. V shed 5 bases and J 4 bases; nucleotides not matched to a gene: 14. Germline V gives CDR1 SGHRS, CDR2 YFSETQ. The CDR3 consists of 17 residues. In DNA, the CDR3 is TGCGCCAGCAGTCCGCAAGCGGTAGCGGGAGGAGGAGAGACCCAGTACTTC. Translation: CASSPQAVAGGGETQYF.